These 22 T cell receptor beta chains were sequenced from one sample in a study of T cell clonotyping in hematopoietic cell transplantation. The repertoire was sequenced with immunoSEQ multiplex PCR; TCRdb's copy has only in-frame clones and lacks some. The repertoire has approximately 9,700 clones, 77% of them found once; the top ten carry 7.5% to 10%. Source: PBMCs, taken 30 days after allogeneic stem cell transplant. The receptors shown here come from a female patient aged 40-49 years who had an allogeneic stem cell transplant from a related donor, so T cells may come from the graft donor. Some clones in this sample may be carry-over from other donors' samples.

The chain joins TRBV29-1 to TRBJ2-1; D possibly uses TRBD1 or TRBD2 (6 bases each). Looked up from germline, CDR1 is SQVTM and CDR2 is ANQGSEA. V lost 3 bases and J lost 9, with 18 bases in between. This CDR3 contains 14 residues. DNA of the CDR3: TGCAGCGTTGAGGGAGCTGGAGAGGGGGGTGAGCAGTTCTTC. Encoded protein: CSVEGAGEGGEQFF.

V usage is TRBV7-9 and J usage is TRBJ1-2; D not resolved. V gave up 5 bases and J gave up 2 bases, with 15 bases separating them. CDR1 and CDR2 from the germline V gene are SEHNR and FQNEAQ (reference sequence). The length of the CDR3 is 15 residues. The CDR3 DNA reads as TGTGCCAGCAGCGAGCCGGGTTTGGGGAACTATGGCTACACCTTC. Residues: CASSEPGLGNYGYTF.

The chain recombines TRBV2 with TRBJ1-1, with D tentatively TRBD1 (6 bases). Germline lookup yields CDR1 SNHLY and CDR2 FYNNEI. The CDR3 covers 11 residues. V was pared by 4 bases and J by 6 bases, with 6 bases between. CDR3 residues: CASSGTAEAFF. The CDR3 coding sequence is TGTGCCAGCAGTGGGACAGCTGAAGCTTTCTTT.

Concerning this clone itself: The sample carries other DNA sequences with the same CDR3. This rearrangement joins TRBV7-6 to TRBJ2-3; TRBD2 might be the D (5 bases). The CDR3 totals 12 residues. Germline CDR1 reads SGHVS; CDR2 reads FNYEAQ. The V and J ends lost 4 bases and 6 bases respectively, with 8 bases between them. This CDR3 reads CASSSPGDTQYF. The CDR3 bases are TGTGCCAGCAGCTCCCCGGGGGATACGCAGTATTTT.

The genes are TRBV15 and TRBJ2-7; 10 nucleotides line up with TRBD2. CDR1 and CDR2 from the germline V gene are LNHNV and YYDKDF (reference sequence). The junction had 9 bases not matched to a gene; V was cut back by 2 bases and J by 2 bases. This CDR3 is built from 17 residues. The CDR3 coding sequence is TGTGCCACCAGCAGATCGGGACTAGCGCTCGAAACCTACGAGCAGTACTTC. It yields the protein CATSRSGLALETYEQYF.

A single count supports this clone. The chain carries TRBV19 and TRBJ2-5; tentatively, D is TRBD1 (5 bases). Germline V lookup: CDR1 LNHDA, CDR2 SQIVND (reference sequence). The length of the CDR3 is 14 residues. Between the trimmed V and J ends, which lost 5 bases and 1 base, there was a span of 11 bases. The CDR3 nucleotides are TGTGCCAGTAGTTCCGGACAAATCCAAGAGACCCAGTACTTC. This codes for CASSSGQIQETQYF.

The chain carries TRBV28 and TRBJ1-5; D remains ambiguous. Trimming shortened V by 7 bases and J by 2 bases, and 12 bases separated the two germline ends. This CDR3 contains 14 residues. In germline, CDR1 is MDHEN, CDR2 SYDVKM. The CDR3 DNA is TGTGCCAGCATCCCACGAAGGGGCAATCAGCCCCAGCATTTT. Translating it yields CASIPRRGNQPQHF.

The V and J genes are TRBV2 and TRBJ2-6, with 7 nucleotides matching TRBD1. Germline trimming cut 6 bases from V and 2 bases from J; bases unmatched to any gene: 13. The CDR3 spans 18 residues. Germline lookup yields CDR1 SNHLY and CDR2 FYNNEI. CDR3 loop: CASSNTGQVGTGANVLTF. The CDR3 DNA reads TGTGCCAGCAGCAATACCGGACAGGTTGGGACTGGGGCCAACGTCCTGACTTTC.

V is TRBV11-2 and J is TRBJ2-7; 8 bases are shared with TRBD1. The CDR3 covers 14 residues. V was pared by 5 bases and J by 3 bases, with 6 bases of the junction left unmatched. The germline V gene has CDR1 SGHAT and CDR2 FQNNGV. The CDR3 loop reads CASSVGQGNYEQYF. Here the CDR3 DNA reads TGTGCCAGCAGCGTCGGACAGGGCAACTACGAGCAGTACTTC.

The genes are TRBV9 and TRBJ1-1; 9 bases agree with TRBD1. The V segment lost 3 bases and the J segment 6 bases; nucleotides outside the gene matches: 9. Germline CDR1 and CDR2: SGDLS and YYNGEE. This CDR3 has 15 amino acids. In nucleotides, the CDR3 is TGTGCCAGCAGCGGGACAGGGGATGACTACCCTGAAGCTTTCTTT. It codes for CASSGTGDDYPEAFF.

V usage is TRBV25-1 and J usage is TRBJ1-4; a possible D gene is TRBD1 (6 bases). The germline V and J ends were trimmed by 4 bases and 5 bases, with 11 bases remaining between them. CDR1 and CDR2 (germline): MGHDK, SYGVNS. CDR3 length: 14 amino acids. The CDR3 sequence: CASSAGGQNEKLFF. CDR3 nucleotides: TGTGCCAGCAGTGCGGGGGGCCAAAATGAAAAACTGTTTTTT.

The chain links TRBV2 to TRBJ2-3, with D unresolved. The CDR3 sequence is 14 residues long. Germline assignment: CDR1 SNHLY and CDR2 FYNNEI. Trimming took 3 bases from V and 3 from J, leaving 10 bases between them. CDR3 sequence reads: CASSDWAVTDTQYF. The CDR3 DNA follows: TGTGCCAGCAGTGACTGGGCCGTAACAGATACGCAGTATTTT.

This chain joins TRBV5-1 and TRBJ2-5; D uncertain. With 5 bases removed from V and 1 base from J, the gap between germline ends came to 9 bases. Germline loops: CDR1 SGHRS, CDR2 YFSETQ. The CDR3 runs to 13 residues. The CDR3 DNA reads TGCGCCAGCAGGACAAACCTCCAAGAGACCCAGTACTTC. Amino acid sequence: CASRTNLQETQYF.

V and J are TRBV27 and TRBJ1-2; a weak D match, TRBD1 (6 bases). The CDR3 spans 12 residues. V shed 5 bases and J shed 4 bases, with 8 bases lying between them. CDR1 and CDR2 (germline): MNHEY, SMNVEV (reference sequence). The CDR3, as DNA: TGTGCCAGCAGTCTCAGGGGCTATGGCTACACCTTC. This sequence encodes CASSLRGYGYTF.

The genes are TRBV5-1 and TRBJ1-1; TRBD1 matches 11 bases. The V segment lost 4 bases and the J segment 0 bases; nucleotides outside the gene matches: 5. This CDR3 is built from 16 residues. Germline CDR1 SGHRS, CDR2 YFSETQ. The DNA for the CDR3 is TGCGCCAGCAGCATAGGGACAGGGGGTTTGAACACTGAAGCTTTCTTT. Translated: CASSIGTGGLNTEAFF. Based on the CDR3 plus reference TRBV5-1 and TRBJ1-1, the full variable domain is KAGVTQTPRYLIKTRGQQVTLSCSPISGHRSVSWYQQTPGQGLQFLFEYFSETQRNKGNFPGRFSGRQFSNSRSEMNVSTLELGDSALYLCASSIGTGGLNTEAFFGQGTRLTVV.

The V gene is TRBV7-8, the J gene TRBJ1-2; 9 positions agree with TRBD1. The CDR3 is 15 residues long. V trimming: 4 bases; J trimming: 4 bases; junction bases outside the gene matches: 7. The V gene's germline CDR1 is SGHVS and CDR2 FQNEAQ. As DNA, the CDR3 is TGTGCCAGCAGCTCCGAGCTGGGACAGGGCTATGGCTACACCTTC. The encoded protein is CASSSELGQGYGYTF.

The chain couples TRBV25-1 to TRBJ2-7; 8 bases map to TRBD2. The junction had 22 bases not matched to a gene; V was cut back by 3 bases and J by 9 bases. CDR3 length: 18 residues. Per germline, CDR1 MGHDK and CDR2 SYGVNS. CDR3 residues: CASSETLGTGTRPPRQYF. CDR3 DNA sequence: TGTGCCAGCAGTGAGACCCTGGGCACCGGGACTAGGCCTCCTCGGCAGTACTTC.

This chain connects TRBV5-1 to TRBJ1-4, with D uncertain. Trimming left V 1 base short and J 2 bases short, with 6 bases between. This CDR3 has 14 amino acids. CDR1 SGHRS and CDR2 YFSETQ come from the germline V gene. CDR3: CASSLTGTNEKLFF. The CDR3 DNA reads TGCGCCAGCAGCTTGACGGGTACTAATGAAAAACTGTTTTTT.

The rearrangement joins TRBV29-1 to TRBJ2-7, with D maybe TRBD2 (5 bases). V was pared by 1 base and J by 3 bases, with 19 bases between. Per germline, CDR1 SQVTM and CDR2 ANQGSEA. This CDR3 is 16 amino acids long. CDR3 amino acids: CSVEGLTTFGGYEQYF. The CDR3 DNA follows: TGCAGCGTTGAAGGACTAACAACGTTCGGAGGCTACGAGCAGTACTTC.

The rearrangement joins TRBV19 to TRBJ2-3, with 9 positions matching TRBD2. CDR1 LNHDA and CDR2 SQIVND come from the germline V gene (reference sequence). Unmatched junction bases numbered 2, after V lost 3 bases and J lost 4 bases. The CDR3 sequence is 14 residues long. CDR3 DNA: TGTGCCAGTAGTATTGGGACTAGCCCAGATACGCAGTATTTT. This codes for CASSIGTSPDTQYF. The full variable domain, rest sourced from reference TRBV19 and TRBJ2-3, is DGGITQSPKYLFRKEGQNVTLSCEQNLNHDAMYWYRQDPGQGLRLIYYSQIVNDFQKGDIAEGYSVSREKKESFPLTVTSAQKNPTAFYLCASSIGTSPDTQYFGPGTRLTVL.

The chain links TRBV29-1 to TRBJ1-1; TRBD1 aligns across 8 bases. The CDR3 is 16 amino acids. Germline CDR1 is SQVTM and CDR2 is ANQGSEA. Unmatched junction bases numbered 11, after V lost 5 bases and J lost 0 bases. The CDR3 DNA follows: TGCAGCGTTCACGCTAGTACAGGGGGGTTGAACACTGAAGCTTTCTTT. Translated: CSVHASTGGLNTEAFF.

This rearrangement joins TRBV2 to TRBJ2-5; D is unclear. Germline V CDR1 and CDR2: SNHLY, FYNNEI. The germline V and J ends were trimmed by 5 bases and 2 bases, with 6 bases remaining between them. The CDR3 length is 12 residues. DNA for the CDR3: TGTGCCAGCAGTATGCTACAAGAGACCCAGTACTTC. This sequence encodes CASSMLQETQYF.